The sequence of this T cell receptor (beta chain) was determined in a study of lymphopenia after photon versus proton radiotherapy. Concerning this clone itself: Its matching antigen is unknown.

Study-level findings and limits: Post-nadir diversity loss with photons came from oligoclonal expansion, particularly CD8+ Temra cells. Survival link was tested only in deceased patients; proton benefit remains a possibility.

Germline CDR1 and CDR2: SEHNR and FQNEAQ (reference sequence). The CDR3 length is 19 residues. V shed 1 base, J shed 1 base, and the junction held 12 bases outside the gene matches. The protocol was immunoSEQ multiplex PCR, while the TCRdb copy is restricted to in-frame clones and leaves out a portion. Of more than 25,000 clones listed, approximately 90% are singletons. This rearrangement joins TRBV7-9 to TRBJ2-5; 10 nucleotides agree with TRBD2. This specimen was peripheral blood, taken from a patient treated with proton-based radiotherapy. This clonotype originated in a woman aged 55-69 years with cholangiocarcinoma. Some clones in this sample may be carry-over from other donors' samples. Written as DNA, the CDR3 is TGTGCCAGCAGCTTAGGATATAGCGGGGGGTACATCGGCCAAGAGACCCAGTACTTC. Protein sequence: CASSLGYSGGYIGQETQYF.